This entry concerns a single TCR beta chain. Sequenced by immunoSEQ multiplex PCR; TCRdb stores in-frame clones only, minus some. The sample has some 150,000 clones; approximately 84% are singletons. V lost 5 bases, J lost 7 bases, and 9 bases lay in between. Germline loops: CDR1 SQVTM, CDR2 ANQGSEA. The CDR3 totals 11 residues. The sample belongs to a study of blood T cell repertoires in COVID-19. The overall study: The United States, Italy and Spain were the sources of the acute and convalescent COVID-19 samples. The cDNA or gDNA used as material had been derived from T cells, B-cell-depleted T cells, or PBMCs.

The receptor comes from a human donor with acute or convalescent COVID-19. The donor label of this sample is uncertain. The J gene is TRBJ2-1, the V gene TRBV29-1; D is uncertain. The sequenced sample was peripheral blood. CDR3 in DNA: TGCAGCGTTCTAGAAAGGAATGAGCAGTTCTTC. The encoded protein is CSVLERNEQFF.